This section outlines one T cell receptor (beta chain) sequence together with its context. The record originates from a study of Ad26.COV2.S vaccination and SARS-CoV-2 variants. Study-wide context: It was the COV1001 Ad26.COV2.S trial arm that included the donor.

The table came from immunoSEQ multiplex PCR; TCRdb's copy has only in-frame clones and leaves some out. The sample lists about 370,000 clones; about nine tenths were seen once. The treatment was: some 20 received Ad26.COV2.S at low or high dose, single or two shots; about five received placebo; per-sample allocation not given. Each sample was drawn 63 days after the first injection (of vaccine or placebo). What was given as vaccine was an Ad26 vector encoding Wuhan-strain SARS-CoV-2 spike. V lost 5 bases and J lost 7, with 14 bases in between. CDR1 and CDR2 (germline): MNHEY, SMNVEV (reference sequence). The CDR3 sequence is 13 residues long.

Sample: peripheral blood, taken in a trial of Ad26.COV2.S vaccine versus placebo. This TCR was recovered from a person aged 18-65 years who received the Ad26.COV2.S COVID-19 vaccine or a placebo. This chain links TRBV27 with TRBJ1-1; D perhaps matches TRBD1 (5 bases). The CDR3 DNA is TGTGCCAGCAGTACCTGGGGCAACTATGAAGCTTTCTTT. Protein sequence: CASSTWGNYEAFF.